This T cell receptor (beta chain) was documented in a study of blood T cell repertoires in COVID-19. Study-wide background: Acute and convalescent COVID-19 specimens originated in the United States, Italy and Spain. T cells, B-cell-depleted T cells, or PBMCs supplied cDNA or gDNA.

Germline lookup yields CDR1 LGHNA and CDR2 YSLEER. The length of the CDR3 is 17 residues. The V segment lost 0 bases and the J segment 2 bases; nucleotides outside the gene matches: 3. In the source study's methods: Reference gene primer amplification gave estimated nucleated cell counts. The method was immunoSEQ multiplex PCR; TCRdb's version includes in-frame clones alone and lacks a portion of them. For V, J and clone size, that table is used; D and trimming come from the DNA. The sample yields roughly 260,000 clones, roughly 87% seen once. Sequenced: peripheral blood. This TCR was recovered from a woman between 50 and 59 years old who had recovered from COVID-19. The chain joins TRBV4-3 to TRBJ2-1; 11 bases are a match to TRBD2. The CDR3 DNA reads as TGCGCCAGCAGCCAAGAGGGTAGCGGGGGGGCCTACAATGAGCAGTTCTTC. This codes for CASSQEGSGGAYNEQFF.